The next 15 T cell receptor beta chains were all read from a single sample in a study of cytomegalovirus exposure and HLA in healthy donors. The study ran its PCR with 60 Vbeta and 13 Jbeta primers. The repertoire was sequenced with immunoSEQ multiplex PCR; TCRdb's copy has only in-frame clones and lacks some. The sample has 200,000 to 250,000 clones; roughly 89% are singletons. The sequencing input was PBMCs. All receptors derive from a woman between 18 and 29 years old in good health and CMV-seronegative.

The chain uses TRBV7-9 and TRBJ1-2; D not certain. V lost 1 base and J lost 5, with 5 bases in between. Germline loops: CDR1 SEHNR, CDR2 FQNEAQ (reference sequence). CDR3 length: 12 residues. The chain's CDR3 is CASSLDIYGYTF. The CDR3, as DNA: TGTGCCAGCAGCTTAGATATTTATGGCTACACCTTC.

This chain connects TRBV13 to TRBJ1-2; weak D call: TRBD1 (6 bases). CDR1 and CDR2 (germline): PRHDT, FYEKMQ (reference sequence). With 4 bases removed from V and 7 bases from J, the gap between germline ends came to 13 bases. The CDR3 consists of 13 residues. CDR3 in DNA: TGTGCCAGCAGCTACGGACAGTTCCCTGGCTACACCTTC. Protein: CASSYGQFPGYTF. Full variable domain (missing parts from reference TRBV13 and TRBJ1-2): AAGVIQSPRHLIKEKRETATLKCYPIPRHDTVYWYQQGPGQDPQFLISFYEKMQSDKGSIPDRFSAQQFSDYHSELNMSSLELGDSALYFCASSYGQFPGYTFGSGTRLTVV.

The CDR3 is CASSLDYREYTQYF. CDR3 sequence (DNA): TGTGCCAGCAGCTTAGACTATCGCGAGTATACGCAGTATTTT. The chain joins TRBV7-2 to TRBJ2-3; D is undetermined. The V end was cut by 1 base, the J end by 7 bases, with 12 bases between. The CDR3 has 14 residues. The germline V gene encodes CDR1 SGHTA and CDR2 FQGNSA.

This clone was seen only once. The chain links TRBV6-5 to TRBJ2-2, with 11 positions matching TRBD2. J was trimmed by 6 bases and V by 7 bases; bases with no gene match: 7. CDR1 and CDR2 from the germline V gene are MNHEY and SVGAGI. The CDR3 totals 15 residues. CDR3 residues: CASKVAGGRPGELFF. The CDR3, as DNA: TGTGCCAGCAAAGTAGCGGGGGGGAGACCCGGGGAGCTGTTTTTT.

The J gene is TRBJ2-3, the V gene TRBV5-6, with TRBD2 identical over 7 bases. J was trimmed by 0 bases and V by 0 bases; bases with no gene match: 4. Germline assignment: CDR1 SGHDT and CDR2 YYEEEE. CDR3 length: 16 residues. CDR3 region: CASSLVAGVSTDTQYF. For the CDR3, the DNA is TGTGCCAGCAGCTTGGTGGCGGGAGTGAGCACAGATACGCAGTATTTT.

This chain links TRBV27 with TRBJ2-7; the match to TRBD1 covers 9 bases. The CDR3 extends over 14 amino acids. V lost 6 bases, J lost 6 bases, and 9 bases stayed unmatched. Germline CDR1 reads MNHEY; CDR2 reads SMNVEV (reference sequence). The DNA of the CDR3 is TGTGCCAGCAGGAAACAGGGGGCGCGACTCGAGCAGTACTTC. Translated: CASRKQGARLEQYF.

The V gene is TRBV14, the J gene TRBJ2-5, with 8 bases that match TRBD1. The tail of the sequence fits TRBJ2-7 better, so the J call may be wrong. The CDR3 has 16 amino acids. Germline V gene data show CDR1 as SGHDN and CDR2 as FVKESK. CDR3 bases: TGTGCCAGCAGCCAAGATGTGGGCAGGGGGCCCCACGAGCAGTACTTC. Translation: CASSQDVGRGPHEQYF.

This clone was picked up a small number of times. The V call is TRBV4-1, the J call TRBJ2-5; 10 bases align to TRBD1. CDR1 and CDR2 from the germline V gene are MGHRA and YSYEKL. Trimming took 2 bases from V and 6 from J; bases not matched to a gene: 6. The CDR3 runs to 15 residues. The CDR3 spells CASSQTTGGGKTQYF. CDR3 nucleotide sequence: TGCGCCAGCAGCCAAACGACAGGGGGCGGGAAGACCCAGTACTTC.

The V and J genes are TRBV4-2 and TRBJ2-7; TRBD2 matches at 8 bases. The J segment lost 3 bases and the V segment lost 0 bases, leaving 4 bases of the junction unmatched. CDR3 length: 15 amino acids. Germline V lookup: CDR1 LGHNA, CDR2 YNFKEQ. CDR3 protein: CASSQDPGLVYEQYF. In nucleotides, the CDR3 is TGTGCCAGCAGCCAAGATCCGGGACTAGTCTACGAGCAGTACTTC.

The sample holds one count of this clone. The sample contains more than one DNA sequence encoding this CDR3. V is TRBV2 and J is TRBJ2-1, with TRBD1 identical over 9 bases. The V segment lost 3 bases and the J segment 1 base; nucleotides outside the gene matches: 1. Germline V gene sequence: CDR1 SNHLY, CDR2 FYNNEI. This CDR3 spans 15 amino acids. CDR3 in DNA: TGTGCCAGCAGTGAGGACAGGGGTTCCTACAATGAGCAGTTCTTC. Translating gives CASSEDRGSYNEQFF.

The chain uses TRBV7-2 and TRBJ2-7; 8 nucleotides match TRBD2. The V gene end was trimmed by 1 base and the J gene end by 2 bases; junction bases not matched to a gene: 4. CDR1 and CDR2 (germline): SGHTA, FQGNSA. The CDR3 has 15 amino acids. CDR3 in DNA: TGTGCCAGCAGCTTAGTTTTGCGGGGGGCCTACGAGCAGTACTTC. It codes for CASSLVLRGAYEQYF. Using reference TRBV7-2 and TRBJ2-7 for the parts outside the CDR3, the full variable domain is GAGVSQSPSNKVTEKGKDVELRCDPISGHTALYWYRQSLGQGLEFLIYFQGNSAPDKSGLPSDRFSAERTGGSVSTLTIQRTQQEDSAVYLCASSLVLRGAYEQYFGPGTRLTVT.

The chain employs TRBV10-2 and TRBJ2-5; TRBD1 agrees at 9 bases. The CDR3 covers 13 residues. Trimming cost V 8 bases and J 4 bases; bases outside gene matches: 5. Germline-derived CDR1 and CDR2 are WSHSY and SAAADI. CDR3 protein: CASGGQGAETQYF. CDR3 bases: TGCGCCAGCGGGGGACAGGGTGCAGAGACCCAGTACTTC.

The chain has TRBV27 and TRBJ1-4; 7 bases are shared with TRBD1. The CDR3 extends over 17 amino acids. Trimming at V came to 5 bases and at J to 7 bases, leaving 16 bases not matched to a gene. The germline CDR1 and CDR2 sequences are MNHEY and SMNVEV (reference sequence). CDR3 bases: TGTGCCAGCAGTCCACACCTGACAGGGAGCCTAACTGAAAAACTGTTTTTT. This gives the protein CASSPHLTGSLTEKLFF.

The V call is TRBV7-5, the J call TRBJ2-2; TRBD2 was called by the table and not checked on the DNA. TRBV7-5 is deemed a pseudogene. The CDR3 sequence is 19 residues long. The CDR3 DNA is TGTGTCAGAAGCTTAGCCGTGGCTAGCGGGAGGGCCGCCACCGGGGAGCTGTTTTTT. This encodes CVRSLAVASGRAATGELFF.

The chain employs TRBV2 and TRBJ2-7, with 10 bases fitting TRBD2. Germline CDR1 is SNHLY and CDR2 is FYNNEI. The V gene end was trimmed by 10 bases and the J gene end by 0 bases; junction bases not matched to a gene: 9. The CDR3 spans 15 residues. The CDR3: CATNLAGVRSYEQYF. CDR3 bases: TGTGCCACCAATCTAGCGGGGGTTCGCTCCTACGAGCAGTACTTC.